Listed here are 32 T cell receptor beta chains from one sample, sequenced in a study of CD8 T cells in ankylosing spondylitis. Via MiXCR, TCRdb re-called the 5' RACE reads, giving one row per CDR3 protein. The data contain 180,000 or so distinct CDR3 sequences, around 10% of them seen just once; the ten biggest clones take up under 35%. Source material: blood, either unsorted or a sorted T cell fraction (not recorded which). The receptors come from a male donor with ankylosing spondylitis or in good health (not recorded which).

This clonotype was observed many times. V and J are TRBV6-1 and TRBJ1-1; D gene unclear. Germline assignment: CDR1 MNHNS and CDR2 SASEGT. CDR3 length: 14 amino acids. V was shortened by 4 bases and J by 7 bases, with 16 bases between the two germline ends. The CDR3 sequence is CASSAVEGRSEAFF. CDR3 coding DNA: TGTGCCAGCAGTGCAGTGGAGGGCCGGAGTGAAGCTTTCTTT.

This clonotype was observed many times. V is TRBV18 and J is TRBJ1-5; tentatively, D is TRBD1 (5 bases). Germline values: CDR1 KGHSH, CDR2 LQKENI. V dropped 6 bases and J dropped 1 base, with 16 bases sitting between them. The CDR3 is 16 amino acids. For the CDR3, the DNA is TGTGCCAGCTCCCCAGAGGCACCAGGGAGCAATCAGCCCCAGCATTTT. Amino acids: CASSPEAPGSNQPQHF.

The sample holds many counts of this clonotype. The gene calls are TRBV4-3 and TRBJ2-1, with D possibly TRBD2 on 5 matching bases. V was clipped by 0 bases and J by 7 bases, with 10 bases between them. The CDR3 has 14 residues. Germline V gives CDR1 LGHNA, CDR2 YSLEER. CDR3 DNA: TGCGCCAGCAGCCAAGATACCCGGGGAAATGAGCAGTTCTTC. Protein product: CASSQDTRGNEQFF.

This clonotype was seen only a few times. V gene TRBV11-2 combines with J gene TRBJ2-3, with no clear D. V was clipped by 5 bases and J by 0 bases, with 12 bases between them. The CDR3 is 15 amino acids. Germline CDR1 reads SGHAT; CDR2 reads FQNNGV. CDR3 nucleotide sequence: TGTGCCAGCAGCGCGCGCCCAGACAGCACAGATACGCAGTATTTT. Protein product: CASSARPDSTDTQYF.

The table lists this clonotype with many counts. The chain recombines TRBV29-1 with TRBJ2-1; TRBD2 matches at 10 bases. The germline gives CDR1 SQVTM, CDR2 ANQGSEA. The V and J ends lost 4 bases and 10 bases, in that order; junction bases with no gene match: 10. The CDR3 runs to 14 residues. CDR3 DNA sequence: TGCAGCGTTGGGGCTAGCGGGAGTTCTTGGGAGCAGTTCTTC. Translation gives CSVGASGSSWEQFF.

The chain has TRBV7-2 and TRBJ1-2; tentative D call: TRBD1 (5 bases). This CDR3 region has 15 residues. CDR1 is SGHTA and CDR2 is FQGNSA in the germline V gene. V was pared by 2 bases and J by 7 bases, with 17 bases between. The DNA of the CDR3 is TGTGCCAGCAGCTTACCTTGGATGACACAGGCTGGCTACACCTTC. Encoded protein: CASSLPWMTQAGYTF.

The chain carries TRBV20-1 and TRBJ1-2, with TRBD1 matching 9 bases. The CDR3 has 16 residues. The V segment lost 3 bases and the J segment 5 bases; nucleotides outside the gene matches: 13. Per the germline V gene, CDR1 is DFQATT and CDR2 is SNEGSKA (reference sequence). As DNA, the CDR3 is TGCAGTGCTAGTGAAGTCCCGGGACAGGGTAGATATGGCTACACCTTC. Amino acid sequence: CSASEVPGQGRYGYTF.

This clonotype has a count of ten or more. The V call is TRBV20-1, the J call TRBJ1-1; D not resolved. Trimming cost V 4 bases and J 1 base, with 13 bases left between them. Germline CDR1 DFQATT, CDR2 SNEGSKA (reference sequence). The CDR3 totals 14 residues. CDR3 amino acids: CSAKPDIQNTEAFF. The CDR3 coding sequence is TGCAGTGCTAAACCCGACATACAGAACACTGAAGCTTTCTTT.

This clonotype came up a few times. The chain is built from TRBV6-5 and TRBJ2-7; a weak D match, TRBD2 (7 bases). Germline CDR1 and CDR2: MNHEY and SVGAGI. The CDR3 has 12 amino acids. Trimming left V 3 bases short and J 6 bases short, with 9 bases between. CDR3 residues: CASSYRGAEQYF. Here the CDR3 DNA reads TGTGCCAGCAGTTATCGGGGGGCCGAGCAGTACTTC.

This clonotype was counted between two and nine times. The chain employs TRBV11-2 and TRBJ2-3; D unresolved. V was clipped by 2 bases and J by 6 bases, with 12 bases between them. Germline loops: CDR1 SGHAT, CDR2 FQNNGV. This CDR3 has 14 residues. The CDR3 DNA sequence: TGTGCCAGCAGCTTAAAAGGACCCTTGGATACGCAGTATTTT. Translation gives CASSLKGPLDTQYF.

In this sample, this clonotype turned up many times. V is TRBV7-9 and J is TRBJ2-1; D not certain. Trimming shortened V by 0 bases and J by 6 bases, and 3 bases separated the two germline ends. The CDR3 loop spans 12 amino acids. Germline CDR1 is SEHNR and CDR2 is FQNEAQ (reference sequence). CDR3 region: CASSLALNEQFF. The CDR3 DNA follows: TGTGCCAGCAGCTTAGCGCTCAATGAGCAGTTCTTC.

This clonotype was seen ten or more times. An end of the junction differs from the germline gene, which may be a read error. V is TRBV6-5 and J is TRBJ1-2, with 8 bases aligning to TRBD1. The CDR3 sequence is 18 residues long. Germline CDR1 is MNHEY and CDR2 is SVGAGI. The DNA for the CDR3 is TGTGCCAGCAGTAACTCCTTCGCCGGGACAGGCTCTTCCTATGGCTACACCTTC. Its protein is CASSNSFAGTGSSYGYTF.

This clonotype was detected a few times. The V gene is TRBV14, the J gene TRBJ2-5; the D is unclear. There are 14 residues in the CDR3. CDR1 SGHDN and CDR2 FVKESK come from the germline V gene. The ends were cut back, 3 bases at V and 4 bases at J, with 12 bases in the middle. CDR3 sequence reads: CASSQILGRETQYF. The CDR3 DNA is TGTGCCAGCAGCCAGATCCTCGGAAGAGAGACCCAGTACTTC.

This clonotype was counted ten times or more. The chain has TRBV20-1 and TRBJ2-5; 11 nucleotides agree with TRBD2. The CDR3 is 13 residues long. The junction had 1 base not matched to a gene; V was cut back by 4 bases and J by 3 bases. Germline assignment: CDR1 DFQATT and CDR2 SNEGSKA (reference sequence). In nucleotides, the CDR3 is TGCAGTGCTACGGGACTAGCGGAAGAGACCCAGTACTTC. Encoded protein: CSATGLAEETQYF.

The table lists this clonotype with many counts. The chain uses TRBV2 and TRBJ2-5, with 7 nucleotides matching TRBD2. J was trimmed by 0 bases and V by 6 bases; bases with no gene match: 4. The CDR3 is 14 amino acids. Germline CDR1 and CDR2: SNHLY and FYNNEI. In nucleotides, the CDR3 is TGTGCCAGCAGCCGGACTAGAAACCAAGAGACCCAGTACTTC. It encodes CASSRTRNQETQYF.

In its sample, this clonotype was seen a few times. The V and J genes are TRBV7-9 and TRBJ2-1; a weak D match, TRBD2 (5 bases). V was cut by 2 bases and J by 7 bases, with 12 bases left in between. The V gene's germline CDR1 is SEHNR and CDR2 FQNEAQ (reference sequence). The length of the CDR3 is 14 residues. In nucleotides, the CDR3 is TGTGCCAGCAGCTTACCGAGGACGGGGAATGAGCAGTTCTTC. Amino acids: CASSLPRTGNEQFF.

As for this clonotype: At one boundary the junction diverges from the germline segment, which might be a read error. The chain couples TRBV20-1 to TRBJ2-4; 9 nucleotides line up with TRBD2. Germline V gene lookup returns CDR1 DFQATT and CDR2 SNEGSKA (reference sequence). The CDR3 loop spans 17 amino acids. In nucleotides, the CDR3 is TGCTGTGCTATTCGTGTGAGCGGGGGGTTAGCCAAAAACATTCAGTACTTC. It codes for CCAIRVSGGLAKNIQYF.

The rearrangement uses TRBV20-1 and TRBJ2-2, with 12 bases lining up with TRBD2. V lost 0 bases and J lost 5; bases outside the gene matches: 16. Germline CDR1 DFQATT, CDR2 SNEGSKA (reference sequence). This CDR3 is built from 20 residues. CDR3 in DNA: TGCAGTGCTAGAGATCGTCTCGGGCTAGCGGGGGGGCTAGGAACCGGGGAGCTGTTTTTT. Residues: CSARDRLGLAGGLGTGELFF.

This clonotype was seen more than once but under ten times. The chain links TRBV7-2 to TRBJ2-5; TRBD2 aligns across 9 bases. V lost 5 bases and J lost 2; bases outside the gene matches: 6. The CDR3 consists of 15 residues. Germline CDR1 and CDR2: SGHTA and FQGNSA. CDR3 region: CASSTRGGGQETQYF. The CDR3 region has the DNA TGTGCCAGCAGCACCCGCGGGGGGGGTCAAGAGACCCAGTACTTC.

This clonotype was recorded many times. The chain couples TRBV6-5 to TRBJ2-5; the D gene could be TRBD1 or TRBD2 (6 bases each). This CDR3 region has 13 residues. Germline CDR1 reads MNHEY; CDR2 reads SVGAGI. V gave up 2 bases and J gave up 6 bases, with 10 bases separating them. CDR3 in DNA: TGTGCCAGCAGTTACAGGGGGGTACAGACCCAGTACTTC. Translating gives CASSYRGVQTQYF.

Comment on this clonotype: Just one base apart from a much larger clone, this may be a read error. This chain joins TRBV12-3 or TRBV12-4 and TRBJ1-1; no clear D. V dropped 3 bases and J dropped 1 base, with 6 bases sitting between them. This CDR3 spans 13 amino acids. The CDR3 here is CASSFKWNTEAFF. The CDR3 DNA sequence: TGTGCCAGCAGTTTTAAGTGGAACACTGAAGCTTTCTTT.

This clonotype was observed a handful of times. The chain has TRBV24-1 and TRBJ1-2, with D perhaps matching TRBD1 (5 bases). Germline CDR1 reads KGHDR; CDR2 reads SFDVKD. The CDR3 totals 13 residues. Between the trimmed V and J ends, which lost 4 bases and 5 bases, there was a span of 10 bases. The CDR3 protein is CATSDPGRYGYTF. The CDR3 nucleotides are TGTGCCACCAGTGACCCAGGGAGGTATGGCTACACCTTC.

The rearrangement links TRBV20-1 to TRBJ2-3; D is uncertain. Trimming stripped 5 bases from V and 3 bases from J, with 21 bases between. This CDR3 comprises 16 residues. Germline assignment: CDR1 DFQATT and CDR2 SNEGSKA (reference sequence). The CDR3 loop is CSASEFRASNTDTQYF. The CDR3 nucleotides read TGCAGTGCTTCCGAATTCCGGGCTTCGAATACAGATACGCAGTATTTT.

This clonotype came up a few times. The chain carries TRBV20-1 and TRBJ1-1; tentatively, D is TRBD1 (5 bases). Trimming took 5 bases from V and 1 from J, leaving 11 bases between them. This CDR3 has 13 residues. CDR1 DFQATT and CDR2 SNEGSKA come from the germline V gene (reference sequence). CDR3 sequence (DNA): TGCAGTGCTGGGGCAGTCGCGAACACTGAAGCTTTCTTT. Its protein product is CSAGAVANTEAFF.

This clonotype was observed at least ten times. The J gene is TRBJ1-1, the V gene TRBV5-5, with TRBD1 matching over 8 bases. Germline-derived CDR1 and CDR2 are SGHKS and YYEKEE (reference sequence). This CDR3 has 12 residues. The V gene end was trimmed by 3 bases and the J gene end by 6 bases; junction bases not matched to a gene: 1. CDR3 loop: CASSSTGAEAFF. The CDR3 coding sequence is TGTGCCAGCAGCTCGACAGGGGCTGAAGCTTTCTTT.

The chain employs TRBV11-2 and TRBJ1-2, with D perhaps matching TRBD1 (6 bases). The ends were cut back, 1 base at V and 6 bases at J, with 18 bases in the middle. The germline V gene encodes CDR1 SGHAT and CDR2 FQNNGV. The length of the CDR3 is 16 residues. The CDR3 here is CASSLVDGGVGHGYTF. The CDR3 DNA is TGTGCCAGCAGCTTAGTAGATGGGGGCGTCGGTCATGGCTACACCTTC.

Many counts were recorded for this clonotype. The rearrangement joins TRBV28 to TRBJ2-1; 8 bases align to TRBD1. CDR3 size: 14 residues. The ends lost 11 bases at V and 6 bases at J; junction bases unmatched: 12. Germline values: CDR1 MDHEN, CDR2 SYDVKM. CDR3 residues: CALSAGGAFNEQFF. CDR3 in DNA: TGTGCCCTGAGCGCAGGGGGCGCTTTCAATGAGCAGTTCTTC. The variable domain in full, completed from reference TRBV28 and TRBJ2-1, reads DVKVTQSSRYLVKRTGEKVFLECVQDMDHENMFWYRQDPGLGLRLIYFSYDVKMKEKGDIPEGYSVSREKKERFSLILESASTNQTSMYLCALSAGGAFNEQFFGPGTRLTVL.

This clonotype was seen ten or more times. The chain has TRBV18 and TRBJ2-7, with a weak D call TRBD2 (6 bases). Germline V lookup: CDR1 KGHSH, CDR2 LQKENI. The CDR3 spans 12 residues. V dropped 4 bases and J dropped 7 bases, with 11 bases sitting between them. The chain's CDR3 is CASSRPGREQYF. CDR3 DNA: TGTGCCAGCTCACGCCCAGGGAGGGAGCAGTACTTC.

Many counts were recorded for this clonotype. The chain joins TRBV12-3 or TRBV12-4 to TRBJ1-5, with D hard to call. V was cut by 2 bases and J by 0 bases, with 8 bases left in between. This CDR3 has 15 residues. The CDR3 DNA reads TGTGCCAGCAGTTTACGGGGATATAGCAATCAGCCCCAGCATTTT. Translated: CASSLRGYSNQPQHF.

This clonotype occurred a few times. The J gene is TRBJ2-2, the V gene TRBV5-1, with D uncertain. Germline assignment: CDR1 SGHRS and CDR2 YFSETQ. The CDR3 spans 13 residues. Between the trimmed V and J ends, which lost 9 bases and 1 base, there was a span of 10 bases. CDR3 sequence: CATALENTGELFF. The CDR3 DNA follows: TGCGCCACTGCTTTAGAGAACACCGGGGAGCTGTTTTTT.

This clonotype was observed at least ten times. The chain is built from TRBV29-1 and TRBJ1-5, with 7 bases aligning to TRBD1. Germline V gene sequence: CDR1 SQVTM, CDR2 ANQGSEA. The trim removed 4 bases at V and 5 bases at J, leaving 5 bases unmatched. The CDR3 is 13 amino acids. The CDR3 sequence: CSVAGQYDQPQHF. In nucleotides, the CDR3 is TGCAGCGTTGCGGGACAGTATGATCAGCCCCAGCATTTT.

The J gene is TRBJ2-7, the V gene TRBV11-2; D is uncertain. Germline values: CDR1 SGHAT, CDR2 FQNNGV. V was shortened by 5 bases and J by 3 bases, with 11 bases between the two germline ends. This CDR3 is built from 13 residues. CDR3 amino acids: CASSPIDLYEQYF. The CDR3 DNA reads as TGTGCCAGCAGCCCTATCGATCTCTACGAGCAGTACTTC.